A single sample gave rise to the 14 T cell receptor beta chains below, sequenced in a study of regulatory T cells in long-lasting Graves disease. For TCR beta, libraries came from iRepertoire HTBI primers and Arm-PCR of CDR3 regions. TCRdb passed the multiplex PCR reads through MiXCR, listing each CDR3 protein once. The sample comprises a few hundred thousand distinct CDR3 sequences, over 15% of which are singletons, and 25% to 30% rests with the top ten. Time point described: newly diagnosed GD, antithyroid drugs for less than 3 months. PBMC-extracted RNA yielded the TCR library. These data also formed part of another study, on T cells in Graves' hyperthyroidism and ophthalmopathy.

The input for sequencing was peripheral blood mononuclear cells (PBMCs), taken at new diagnosis, from a patient treated with antithyroid drugs. These TCRs come from a man between 40 and 49 years old with Graves disease.

This clonotype was seen many times. CDR3 amino acids: CASSFSGQGIWLFF. CDR3 coding DNA: TGTGCCAGCAGTTTTTCGGGACAGGGGATTTGGCTGTTTTTT. This chain links TRBV12-3 or TRBV12-4 with TRBJ1-4, with 10 bases aligning to TRBD1. Trimming cost V 3 bases and J 14 bases; bases outside gene matches: 9. This CDR3 contains 14 residues.

This clonotype was recorded at least ten times. V and J are TRBV12-3 or TRBV12-4 and TRBJ1-4, with D hard to call. V lost 6 bases and J 5 bases, leaving 13 bases between the germline ends. The CDR3 sequence is 14 residues long. CDR3 sequence (DNA): TGTGCCAGCAGGCCCTCCCGGGAGAATGAAAAACTGTTTTTT. Translation: CASRPSRENEKLFF.

This clonotype was observed a handful of times. The chain combines TRBV10-3 with TRBJ1-5; 11 bases map to TRBD1. This CDR3 region has 17 residues. Looked up from germline, CDR1 is ENHRY and CDR2 is SYGVKD. V trimming: 10 bases; J trimming: 1 base; junction bases outside the gene matches: 12. This CDR3 reads CATAGTGGFVSNQPQHF. The CDR3 region has the DNA TGTGCCACAGCCGGGACAGGGGGTTTTGTAAGCAATCAGCCCCAGCATTTT.

This clonotype has a count of ten or more. The V call is TRBV6-1, the J call TRBJ1-5, with D tentatively TRBD1 (5 bases). V lost 3 bases, J lost 4 bases, and 10 bases lay in between. The CDR3 consists of 14 residues. Per the germline V gene, CDR1 is MNHNS and CDR2 is SASEGT. The CDR3 sequence: CASSDRVENQPQHF. In DNA, the CDR3 is TGTGCCAGCAGTGACAGGGTTGAGAATCAGCCCCAGCATTTT.

This chain uses TRBV7-9 with TRBJ2-3; 11 nucleotides line up with TRBD2. The germline gives CDR1 SEHNR, CDR2 FQNEAQ (reference sequence). This CDR3 has 14 amino acids. V trimming: 4 bases; J trimming: 5 bases; junction bases outside the gene matches: 2. DNA for the CDR3: TGTGCCAGCAGCTATACTAGCGGGGGAGATACGCAGTATTTT. This gives the protein CASSYTSGGDTQYF.

This clonotype came up a few times. The gene calls are TRBV15 and TRBJ2-7; TRBD1 agrees at 9 bases. The CDR3 extends over 16 amino acids. Trimming removed 5 bases from V and 2 bases from J; junction bases left unmatched: 10. CDR1 LNHNV and CDR2 YYDKDF come from the germline V gene (reference sequence). The DNA for the CDR3 is TGTGCCACCAGCGGATTCACAGGGGGCGCCCCCTACGAGCAGTACTTC. Protein sequence: CATSGFTGGAPYEQYF.

This clonotype was detected ten times or more. V gene TRBV2 combines with J gene TRBJ1-5; no firm D call. Trimming took off 1 base at V and 4 bases at J, with 14 bases between the two ends. From germline, CDR1 is SNHLY and CDR2 FYNNEI. This CDR3 is built from 16 residues. The CDR3: CASSEGFRIGNQPQHF. Written as DNA, the CDR3 is TGTGCCAGCAGTGAAGGGTTCAGGATAGGAAATCAGCCCCAGCATTTT.

This clonotype showed up many times. V and J are TRBV6-4 and TRBJ2-7, with D unresolved. The CDR3 length is 16 residues. Trimming took off 8 bases at V and 2 bases at J, with 22 bases between the two ends. Germline values: CDR1 MRHNA, CDR2 SNTAGT. CDR3 bases: TGTGCCAGCGGGCAGACGGCCGGAAACGGCCCCTACGAGCAGTACTTC. Translated: CASGQTAGNGPYEQYF.

This clonotype was recorded many times. CDR3 protein: CASSLDRSENQPQHF. In DNA form, the CDR3 reads TGTGCCAGCAGCTTAGACCGTTCAGAAAATCAGCCCCAGCATTTT. This sequence joins TRBV7-9 and TRBJ1-5, with D hard to call. Germline values: CDR1 SEHNR, CDR2 FQNEAQ (reference sequence). This CDR3 has 15 residues. Trimming cost V 1 base and J 4 bases, with 11 bases left between them.

The chain links TRBV6-1 to TRBJ1-2, with TRBD1 identical over 7 bases. Losses at the gene ends were 5 bases for V and 3 bases for J; bases not matched to a gene: 3. Germline CDR1 and CDR2: MNHNS and SASEGT. This CDR3 comprises 13 residues. The CDR3 loop reads CASSRQGHYGYTF. The CDR3, as DNA: TGTGCCAGCAGTCGACAGGGACACTATGGCTACACCTTC.

This clonotype was detected many times. The V gene is TRBV6-1, the J gene TRBJ2-3; D is ambiguous. The CDR3 is 15 residues long. V was pared by 6 bases and J by 2 bases, with 15 bases between. CDR1 and CDR2 (germline): MNHNS, SASEGT. CDR3 sequence (DNA): TGTGCCAGCAGCTCGACACGGTCGGCCACAGATACGCAGTATTTT. Its translation: CASSSTRSATDTQYF.

This clonotype was seen many times. V gene TRBV7-9 combines with J gene TRBJ2-5; 13 nucleotides agree with TRBD2. V shed 4 bases, J shed 5 bases, and the junction held 4 bases outside the gene matches. The CDR3 sequence is 15 residues long. Germline values: CDR1 SEHNR, CDR2 FQNEAQ (reference sequence). The CDR3 is CASSYVGLAGETQYF. DNA of the CDR3: TGTGCCAGCAGCTACGTGGGACTAGCGGGGGAGACCCAGTACTTC.

The sample holds many counts of this clonotype. The V and J genes are TRBV20-1 and TRBJ2-7; D remains unclear. The length of the CDR3 is 10 residues. V lost 3 bases to trimming and J lost 3 bases, with 3 bases between them. CDR1 DFQATT and CDR2 SNEGSKA come from the germline V gene (reference sequence). This chain's CDR3 is CSASDYEQYF. The CDR3 DNA reads TGCAGTGCTAGTGACTACGAGCAGTACTTC.

This clonotype has only a few counts. The J gene is TRBJ2-7, the V gene TRBV6-1; D is undetermined. Germline CDR1 is MNHNS and CDR2 is SASEGT. V shed 2 bases and J shed 5 bases, with 16 bases lying between them. This CDR3 comprises 15 residues. CDR3 DNA: TGTGCCAGCAGTGAATGGCAGCTACTTCCCAACGAGCAGTACTTC. Encoded protein: CASSEWQLLPNEQYF.